The rows below give T cell receptor beta chains drawn from one sample of a study of blood T cells in healthy people across ages. Via MiXCR, TCRdb re-called the 5' RACE reads, giving one row per CDR3 protein. The sample records roughly 830,000 distinct CDR3 sequences, about 62% being singletons. Sequenced: blood. The source is a man aged 25-45 years in good health. Each CDR3 is given with its conserved first and last residue. A D gene is named only where the DNA matches it firmly. Size values are once, few and many counts, or a class for expanded clones, and some rows have none.

.	few	TRBV11-1	TRBJ2-1	13	CASSLGIRNEQFF	TGTGCCAGCAGCTTGGGAATTCGGAATGAGCAGTTCTTC
.	.	TRBV6-2/TRBV6-3	TRBJ2-7	15	CASSLLAGLSYEQYF	TGTGCCAGCAGCCTCCTAGCTGGGCTCTCCTACGAGCAGTACTTC
.	.	TRBV5-1	TRBJ2-2	15	CASSGSGVNTGELFF	TGCGCCAGCAGCGGGTCGGGGGTGAACACCGGGGAGCTGTTTTTT
TRBD2	.	TRBV7-2	TRBJ2-6	19	CASSLVGLAGGLGANVLTF	TGTGCCAGCAGCTTAGTTGGGCTAGCGGGGGGGCTTGGGGCCAACGTCCTGACTTTC
.	few	TRBV14	TRBJ2-6	17	CASSQAHSYSGANVLTF	TGTGCCAGCAGCCAAGCTCACAGCTACTCTGGGGCCAACGTCCTGACTTTC
.	.	TRBV20-1	TRBJ2-7	15	CSARTALRSSYEQYF	TGCAGTGCCAGGACAGCGCTAAGGAGCTCCTACGAGCAGTACTTC
TRBD1	.	TRBV3-1	TRBJ1-5	15	CASSPRTGGNQPQHF	TGTGCCAGCAGCCCAAGGACAGGGGGGAATCAGCCCCAGCATTTT
TRBD1	.	TRBV28	TRBJ2-1	15	CASLAPTGGWGEQFF	TGTGCCAGCCTGGCCCCGACAGGGGGCTGGGGGGAGCAGTTCTTC
TRBD2	few	TRBV7-2	TRBJ2-7	13	CASRLAGSNEQYF	TGTGCCAGCCGACTAGCGGGGTCGAACGAGCAGTACTTC
TRBD1	.	TRBV6-2/TRBV6-3	TRBJ2-3	13	CASGQGTADTQYF	TGTGCCAGCGGACAGGGGACTGCAGATACGCAGTATTTT
.	.	TRBV4-1	TRBJ2-7	14	CASSWAETRDEQYF	TGCGCCAGCAGCTGGGCGGAAACCAGGGACGAGCAGTACTTC
.	.	TRBV7-2	TRBJ1-5	16	CASSYTTTDRNQPQHF	TGTGCCAGCAGCTACACTACGACAGATCGTAATCAGCCCCAGCATTTT
.	.	TRBV6-6	TRBJ2-7	15	CASRRTTGALGEQYF	TGTGCCAGCAGACGTACGACAGGAGCCTTAGGCGAGCAGTACTTC
TRBD2	.	TRBV3-1	TRBJ2-1	13	CASGTSGYNEQFF	TGTGCCAGCGGGACTAGCGGATACAATGAGCAGTTCTTC
.	.	TRBV25-1	TRBJ1-2	12	CASSEQGTGYTF	TGTGCCAGCAGTGAACAGGGAACTGGCTACACCTTC
TRBD1	.	TRBV2	TRBJ1-2	15	CASSDQTGANYGYTF	TGTGCCAGCAGTGATCAAACAGGGGCGAACTATGGCTACACCTTC
TRBD2	.	TRBV7-9	TRBJ2-5	16	CASSVPGLVGLETQYF	TGTGCCAGCAGCGTCCCGGGACTAGTGGGATTGGAGACCCAGTACTTC
.	.	TRBV5-4	TRBJ2-5	15	CASSHFNRDQETQYF	TGTGCCAGCAGCCATTTTAACAGGGACCAAGAGACCCAGTACTTC
.	.	TRBV2	TRBJ1-6	13	CASSETPDSPLHF	TGTGCCAGCAGTGAGACCCCGGACTCACCCCTCCACTTT
TRBD2	.	TRBV5-1	TRBJ2-5	15	CASSYSGELQETQYF	TGCGCCAGCAGTTATAGCGGGGAGCTCCAAGAGACCCAGTACTTC
.	.	TRBV2	TRBJ2-3	15	CASSGRRTHTDTQYF	TGTGCCAGCAGTGGAAGACGGACTCACACAGATACGCAGTATTTT
.	.	TRBV20-1	TRBJ2-7	13	CSAQTGFTYEQYF	TGCAGTGCTCAGACAGGTTTTACCTACGAGCAGTACTTC
.	.	TRBV4-1	TRBJ2-6	16	CASSQGRGAGANVLTF	TGCGCCAGCAGCCAAGGCAGGGGAGCTGGGGCCAACGTCCTGACTTTC
TRBD2	many	TRBV6-5	TRBJ2-1	15	CASTLLTSGGGEQFF	TGTGCCAGCACCTTGCTCACTAGCGGGGGGGGAGAGCAGTTCTTC
TRBD1	.	TRBV9	TRBJ2-1	15	CASSGGGTGYNEQFF	TGTGCCAGCAGCGGTGGTGGGACAGGATACAATGAGCAGTTCTTC
.	once	TRBV5-6	TRBJ2-7	14	CASSLSVTDYEQYF	TGTGCCAGCAGCTTGAGCGTTACGGACTACGAGCAGTACTTC
TRBD2	few	TRBV13	TRBJ2-3	16	CASSRIAGGYTDTQYF	TGTGCCAGCAGCAGAATAGCGGGGGGATACACAGATACGCAGTATTTT
TRBD1	.	TRBV5-5	TRBJ2-5	15	CASSLDDRGRETQYF	TGTGCCAGCAGCTTAGATGACAGGGGGCGGGAGACCCAGTACTTC
.	few	TRBV7-2	TRBJ2-1	12	CASSLNLNEQFF	TGTGCCAGCAGCTTAAACTTAAATGAGCAGTTCTTC
.	.	TRBV15	TRBJ2-3	13	CATSRASTDTQYF	TGTGCCACCAGCAGGGCGAGCACAGATACGCAGTATTTT
.	few	TRBV5-1	TRBJ1-2	15	CASSLRDGTNYGYTF	TGCGCCAGCAGCTTGCGGGACGGGACTAACTATGGCTACACCTTC
.	.	TRBV6-1	TRBJ1-5	14	CASSVSVRNQPQHF	TGTGCCAGCAGTGTTAGTGTCCGCAATCAGCCCCAGCATTTT
.	.	TRBV20-1	TRBJ2-7	15	CSARDPVILSYEQYF	TGCAGTGCTAGAGATCCTGTCATCCTCTCCTACGAGCAGTACTTC
.	.	TRBV6-2/TRBV6-3	TRBJ2-4	12	CASSPLESFQYF	TGTGCCAGCAGCCCGCTTGAAAGTTTTCAGTACTTC
.	.	TRBV13	TRBJ2-2	13	CASSLAPTRELFF	TGTGCCAGCAGCTTAGCCCCTACCAGGGAGCTGTTTTTT
TRBD2	.	TRBV7-2	TRBJ2-7	15	CASSLRGGGTYEQYF	TGTGCCAGCAGCTTACGCGGCGGGGGAACCTACGAGCAGTACTTC
.	.	TRBV5-1	TRBJ2-4	14	CASSLVQVSSEQYF	TGCGCCAGCAGCTTGGTTCAGGTGTCATCGGAGCAGTACTTC
TRBD1	few	TRBV9	TRBJ2-5	16	CASTQSGGQGGETQYF	TGTGCCAGCACCCAGTCTGGCGGACAGGGCGGAGAGACCCAGTACTTC